Described below is a single T cell receptor (beta chain) sequence and its context. Other DNA variants within this sample encode the same CDR3. The data originate from a study of shared clonotypes between healthy human individuals. This was a deep-level run. Clones were sequenced by immunoSEQ multiplex PCR, and TCRdb holds only the in-frame ones, with some missing. In the table there are approximately 1.1 million clones, around 82% of which are singletons. This CDR3 has 17 amino acids. The V gene lost 1 base and the J gene lost 0 bases, with 10 bases spanning the gap. Germline V gene lookup returns CDR1 KGHSH and CDR2 LQKENI.

This TCR was sampled from a man younger than 35 in good health. Some clones in this sample may be carry-over from other donors' samples. The sequenced sample consisted of memory CD4+ T cells from PBMCs. Indicated subset: CD45RA-negative fraction. The chain joins TRBV18 to TRBJ2-6; D is possibly TRBD1 (5 bases). The DNA of the CDR3 is TGTGCCAGCTCACCACGGGGCAGGGCCTCTGGGGCCAACGTCCTGACTTTC. Amino acid sequence: CASSPRGRASGANVLTF. The full variable domain, completed using reference TRBV18 and TRBJ2-6, is NAGVMQNPRHLVRRRGQEARLRCSPMKGHSHVYWYRQLPEEGLKFMVYLQKENIIDESGMPKERFSAEFPKEGPSILRIQQVVRGDSAAYFCASSPRGRASGANVLTFGAGSRLTVL.